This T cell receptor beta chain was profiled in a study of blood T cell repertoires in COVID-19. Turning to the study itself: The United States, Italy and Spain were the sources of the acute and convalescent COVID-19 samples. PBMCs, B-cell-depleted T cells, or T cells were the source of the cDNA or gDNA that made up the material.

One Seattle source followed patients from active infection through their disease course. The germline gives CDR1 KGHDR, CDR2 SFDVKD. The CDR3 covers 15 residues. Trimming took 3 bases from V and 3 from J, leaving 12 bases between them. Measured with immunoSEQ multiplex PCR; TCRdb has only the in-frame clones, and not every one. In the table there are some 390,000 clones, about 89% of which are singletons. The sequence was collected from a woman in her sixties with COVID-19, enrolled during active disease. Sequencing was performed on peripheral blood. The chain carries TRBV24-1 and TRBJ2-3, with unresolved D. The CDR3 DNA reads TGTGCCACCAGTGATAAGTCTTCCCGGACAGATACGCAGTATTTT. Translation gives CATSDKSSRTDTQYF.